This TCR beta chain was recovered during a study of CD8 T cells in ankylosing spondylitis (TCRdb year 2017). In the study overall: The study set out to find disease-linked TCR variants by profiling T cell receptor beta repertoires in ankylosing spondylitis patients and healthy donors. The whole study cohort included some 100 healthy donors and 20 to 25 ankylosing spondylitis patients. Samples of peripheral blood were taken, and for ankylosing spondylitis patients, synovial fluid was collected as well. Study-wide conclusions, independent of this receptor: The disease-linked clones were reported as significantly enriched in matched synovial fluid samples from ankylosing spondylitis patients. Blood from ankylosing spondylitis patients appeared to be characterized by a TCR beta motif composed of several highly homologous amino acid variants. The disease-linked clones had a CD8+ phenotype and were found at relatively low frequencies in peripheral blood. Some motif variants were previously reported in synovial fluid and blood of reactive arthritis patients, suggesting common disease-initiation mechanisms.

Its CDR3 holds 14 amino acids, cysteine through phenylalanine. Solely the CDR3 DNA is kept, with 42 bases framed from the first base. CDR1 SGHNT and CDR2 YENEEA are derived from the germline V gene. V gives up 5 bases and J gives up 6 bases, and the segment between their germline ends measures 17 bases. The reads were generated on an Illumina HiSeq 2500. Quantitative 5'-RACE with molecular barcodes was used to prepare TCR beta libraries. On the authors' methods: To identify disease-linked TCR variants, a new computational method was used, one built on a probabilistic model of VDJ rearrangement. TCRdb took the public reads, trimmed them with fastp at Q25, ran MiXCR for clone calling and kept in-frame beta chains. CDR3 protein duplicates are merged, each entry listing the most common genes and DNA. TCRdb, not the original authors, processed these V and J calls. In all, the sample holds fewer than 200,000 distinct CDR3 sequences, and about 20% of those were seen once. The ten largest clones represent roughly 4.5% of the sample.

This clonotype was detected only a few times. The specificity of this receptor is unknown. No much larger clone is present one base from it, and per-base qualities are unavailable. This sequence was found in a male donor aged 10-35 years with ankylosing spondylitis or in good health (not recorded which). Donor details come from another sample of the same person, matched by shared clones. The chain is encoded by TRBV11-3 joined to TRBJ2-7; confidence is insufficient to name the D gene. Sequenced material: blood, either unsorted or a sorted T cell fraction (not recorded which). At the DNA level, the sequence is TGTGCCAGCAGCAGACGGACCCCTGGCTCCGAGCAGTACTTC. It specifies CASSRRTPGSEQYF.